Listed below are T cell receptor beta chains from one sample, sequenced in a study of blood T cell repertoires in COVID-19. Sequencing used immunoSEQ multiplex PCR; TCRdb keeps in-frame clones, though not all of them. The table shows about 180,000 clones, with 87% occurring only once. The sequencing sample was made of PBMCs or T cells enriched from blood (not recorded which). These receptors were collected from a human donor with acute COVID-19. The donor label of this sample is uncertain. Both conserved end residues are trimmed from each CDR3. Size tells how often a clone was seen (once, few, many) or the class of an expanded clone, and some rows leave it out.

V gene,clone size,CDR3 protein
TRBV7-9,.,ASSFETGGNIQY
TRBV6-4,.,ASSLLAEDTQY
TRBV5-1,.,ASSSGQGSEAF
TRBV20-1,.,SASPPRRGSQETQY
TRBV19,once,ASSPPVSYNEQF
TRBV2,.,ASSQAQQTEAF
TRBV7-2,.,ASTGAMGTEAF
TRBV18,.,ASSLYRDPFMDTQY
TRBV6-5,.,ASSHRDTDQH
TRBV7-8,.,ASSLVRQGTNEKLF
TRBV9,.,ASSVWEGTNTEAF
TRBV7-9,once,ASSYSGTARNEQF
TRBV18,.,ASSPRWGEMNTEAF
TRBV4-3,.,ASSQEAGQGAGYT
TRBV4-1,.,ASSRPQGKNYNEQF
TRBV5-4,.,ASSLPGLNYGYT
TRBV30,.,AWSVRGLGTGELF
TRBV7-3,.,ASSLTYGGNTEAF
TRBV5-1,.,ASSPGALVNSPLH
TRBV4-3,.,ASSQGSGTKNGYT
TRBV9,few,ASSQRQGDEKLF
TRBV25-1,.,ASSATPGQGAGETQY
TRBV7-3,.,ASSSNAVGEQF
TRBV7-2,few,ASSRGALAGGNEQF
TRBV4-1,.,ASSQVQVETQY
TRBV7-2,.,ASSLMAPSNQPQH
TRBV9,.,ASSVGGLAQETQY
TRBV4-1,.,ASSQTPAGTYEQY
TRBV4-1,few,ASSPRREVYNEQF
TRBV5-1,many,ASSPLGGRSDTQY
TRBV9,once,ASSVGDTSTDTQY
TRBV27,.,ASSPRTSGGARYEQY
TRBV11-2,.,ASSLDSYRDIVRSPLH